A single sample gave rise to the 4 T cell receptor beta chains below, sequenced in a study of memory CD4+ T cells and cytomegalovirus serostatus. TCRdb's copy holds only in-frame clones and misses some; the assay was immunoSEQ multiplex PCR. The sample consists of around 62,000 clones, roughly 76% of them appearing once. The sort gate was single viable CD3+CD4+CD8-CD45RO+ cells for memory CD4+ T cells. Sequencing input: memory CD4+ T cells from blood. The receptors were gathered from an adult in good health and CMV-seropositive.

The CDR3: CASTITGQSYEQYF. CDR3 DNA: TGTGCCAGCACCATTACGGGACAATCCTACGAGCAGTACTTC. This chain uses TRBV6-1 with TRBJ2-7; TRBD1 might be the D (6 bases). The CDR3 loop spans 14 amino acids. Germline CDR1 and CDR2: MNHNS and SASEGT. V was trimmed by 7 bases and J by 1 base, leaving 14 bases between them.

The genes are TRBV7-3 and TRBJ2-3; tentatively, D is TRBD1 (5 bases). Deletions cut 1 base from V and 3 bases from J, with 11 bases between. This CDR3 has 15 amino acids. The germline V gene has CDR1 SGHTA and CDR2 FQGTGA. The chain's CDR3 is CASSLNPGMTDTQYF. As DNA, the CDR3 is TGTGCCAGCAGCTTAAATCCAGGGATGACAGATACGCAGTATTTT.

The chain is built from TRBV28 and TRBJ1-2; 8 bases are shared with TRBD1. The CDR3 runs to 13 residues. After removal of 2 bases from V and 6 bases from J, the junction contained 2 bases not matched to a gene. In germline, CDR1 is MDHEN, CDR2 SYDVKM. The CDR3: CASSLNRGDGYTF. The CDR3 coding sequence is TGTGCCAGCAGTTTAAACAGGGGGGATGGCTACACCTTC.

The chain couples TRBV27 to TRBJ2-7; D uncertain. Germline V CDR1 and CDR2: MNHEY, SMNVEV (reference sequence). The CDR3 runs 12 residues. V was shortened by 3 bases and J by 1 base, with 4 bases between the two germline ends. The CDR3 DNA follows: TGTGCCAGCAGTTTGTTTTCCTACGAGCAGTACTTC. Encoded protein: CASSLFSYEQYF.